Sequencing of this T cell receptor (beta chain) was carried out in a study of patients and donors after allogeneic stem cell transplantation. CDR3 length equals 15 residues. The germline CDR1 and CDR2 sequences are SGHRS and YFSETQ. The V gene lost 2 bases and the J gene lost 2 bases, with 14 bases spanning the gap. TCRdb passed the RT-PCR reads through MiXCR, listing each CDR3 protein once. Among some 960,000 distinct CDR3 sequences listed, more than 15% were seen once. The clonotype comes from a human donor who was either an allogeneic HSCT recipient or a stem cell or donor lymphocyte infusion donor (not recorded which). It is not recorded whose cells these are; they may come from a transplant donor. Sequenced: blood, either unsorted or a sorted T cell fraction (not recorded which). This chain uses TRBV5-1 with TRBJ2-7; D might be TRBD2 (5 bases). CDR3 DNA sequence: TGCGCCAGCAGCTTTTCCACGGACGGGACCTACGAGCAGTACTTC. As protein: CASSFSTDGTYEQYF.